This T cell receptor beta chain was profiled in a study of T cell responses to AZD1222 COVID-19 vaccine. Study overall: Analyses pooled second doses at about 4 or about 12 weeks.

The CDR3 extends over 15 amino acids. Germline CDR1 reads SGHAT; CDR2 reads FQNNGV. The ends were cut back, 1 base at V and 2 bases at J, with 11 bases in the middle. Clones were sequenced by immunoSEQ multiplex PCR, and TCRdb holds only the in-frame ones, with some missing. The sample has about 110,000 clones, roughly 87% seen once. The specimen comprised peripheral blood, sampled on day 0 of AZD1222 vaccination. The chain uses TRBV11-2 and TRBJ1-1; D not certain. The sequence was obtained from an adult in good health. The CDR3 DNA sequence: TGTGCCAGCAGCTTAGTATCTTCGGACAACACTGAAGCTTTCTTT. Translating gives CASSLVSSDNTEAFF.